This T cell receptor beta chain was recorded in a study of T cell responses to AZD1222 COVID-19 vaccine. The data were produced by immunoSEQ multiplex PCR, yet TCRdb's version contains in-frame clones alone and is incomplete. Among more than 120,000 clones listed, roughly 91% were seen once. With 1 base removed from V and 7 bases from J, the gap between germline ends came to 11 bases. The CDR3 totals 15 residues. Germline CDR1 reads SEHNR; CDR2 reads FQNEAQ (reference sequence). This sequence joins TRBV7-9 and TRBJ1-6; D possibly corresponds to TRBD1 (5 bases). Sequencing used peripheral blood, obtained on day 0 of AZD1222 vaccination. The receptor comes from an adult in good health. The CDR3 loop is CASSLGGDGNSPLHF. In nucleotides, the CDR3 is TGTGCCAGCAGCTTAGGGGGGGACGGCAATTCACCCCTCCACTTT. The entire variable domain, with the rest obtained from reference TRBV7-9 and TRBJ1-6, is as follows: DTGVSQNPRHKITKRGQNVTFRCDPISEHNRLYWYRQTLGQGPEFLTYFQNEAQLEKSRLLSDRFSAERPKGSFSTLEIQRTEQGDSAMYLCASSLGGDGNSPLHFGNGTRLTVT.